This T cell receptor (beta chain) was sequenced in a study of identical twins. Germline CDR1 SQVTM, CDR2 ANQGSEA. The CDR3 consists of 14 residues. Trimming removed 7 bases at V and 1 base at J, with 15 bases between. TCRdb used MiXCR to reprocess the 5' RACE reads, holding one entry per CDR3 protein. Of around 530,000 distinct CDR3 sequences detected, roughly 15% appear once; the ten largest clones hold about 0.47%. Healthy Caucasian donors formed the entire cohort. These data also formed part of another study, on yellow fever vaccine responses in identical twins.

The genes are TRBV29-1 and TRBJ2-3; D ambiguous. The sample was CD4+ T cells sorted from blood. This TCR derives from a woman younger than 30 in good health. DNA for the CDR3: TGCAGCGAAATAGGGTTACGGGGCACAGATACGCAGTATTTT. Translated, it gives CSEIGLRGTDTQYF.